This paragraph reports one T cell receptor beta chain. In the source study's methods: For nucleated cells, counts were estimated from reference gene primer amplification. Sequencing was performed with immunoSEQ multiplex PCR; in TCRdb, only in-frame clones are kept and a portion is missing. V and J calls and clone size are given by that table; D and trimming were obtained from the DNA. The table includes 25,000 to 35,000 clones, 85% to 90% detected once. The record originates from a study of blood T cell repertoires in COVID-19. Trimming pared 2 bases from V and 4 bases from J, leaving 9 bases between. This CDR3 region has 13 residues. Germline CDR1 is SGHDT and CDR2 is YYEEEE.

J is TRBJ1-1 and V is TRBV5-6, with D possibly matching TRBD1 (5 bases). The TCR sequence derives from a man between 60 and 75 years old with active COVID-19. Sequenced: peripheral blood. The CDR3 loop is CASSFQGGTEAFF. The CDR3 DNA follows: TGTGCCAGCAGCTTTCAGGGCGGCACTGAAGCTTTCTTT.